The entry that follows covers one T cell receptor (beta chain) sequence. Its antigen remains undetermined. With a much larger clone just one base away, this may be a read error. This specimen belongs to a study of post-analysis software for immune sequencing data (dated by TCRdb to the mid-2010s). At the level of the whole study: Disease courses on record covered relapsing-remitting, secondary progressive and progressive-relapsing multiple sclerosis, though some patients had no subtype annotation. The multiple sclerosis patient repertoires were compared with 11 previously published healthy control repertoires from donors aged roughly 6 to 27 years. A subset of samples was prepared in parallel using single-end sample barcoding, then pooled and co-amplified after Illumina adapter ligation. What the work shows at the level of the full study, not this receptor alone: Several TRBV segments, including TRBV5-6, TRBV5-1 and TRBV20-1, were significantly more frequent in patients than controls. Significantly lower normalized Chao1 diversity was found in multiple sclerosis patients than in controls, suggesting substantial peripheral T-cell clonal expansion. Direct clustering with F measure revealed strong co-clustering of samples prepared in the same batch, which led to a batch-effect correction. The control group was slightly older than the multiple sclerosis patient group.

From the cysteine up to the phenylalanine, the CDR3 has a length of 15 residues. Just the 45-base CDR3 DNA is kept, in frame starting at base 1. Taken from the germline V gene, the CDR1 and CDR2 loops are SGHAT and FQNNGV. V loses 4 bases of germline sequence and J loses 3 bases, and the interval between the two ends is 15 bases. Receptor amplification or capture employed PCR. TCRdb lists the instrument as Illumina HiSeq 2500. Unique molecular identifiers were incorporated into TCR beta cDNA libraries to reduce PCR and sequencing biases. Per 1 to 10 million input T cells, roughly 500,000 cDNA molecules were obtained, such that each molecule approximated one T cell. The same protocol used for the earlier healthy control dataset was applied to prepare and sequence the patient libraries. Within a given batch, samples were prepared together, multiplexed and sequenced on the same HiSeq lane. Per the source publication's procedure: MIGEC was used to process the raw barcoded reads, and molecular identifier groups with only a single read were discarded before consensus assembly and CDR3 extraction. VDJtools was used for post-analysis of the clonotype tables, with diversity normalized by down-sampling every dataset to the smallest sample size. Repertoire overlap clustering matched CDR3 amino acid but not nucleotide sequences to correct batch-related cross-sample contamination. The raw public reads went through TCRdb reprocessing: fastp at Q25, MiXCR clone calling, in-frame beta chains kept. Duplicate CDR3 protein sequences are folded into a single record with the most common DNA and genes. These V and J calls originate from TCRdb's pipeline instead of the authors' own analysis. Recorded for this sample are about 570,000 distinct CDR3 sequences; 34% of them occurred a single time. 6% of the sample goes to the ten largest clones.

To demonstrate the VDJtools post-analysis software, the study profiled TCR beta repertoires from the peripheral blood of 13 young patients with multiple sclerosis. The multiple sclerosis patients were children and adolescents ranging in age from 6 to 15 years. The rearranged segments are TRBV11-2 and TRBJ1-1; the D segment could be TRBD1, given 6 matching bases. The origin of this receptor is a girl aged 2-17 years with multiple sclerosis. Source material: blood. The bases read TGTGCCAGCAGCTCCGAGACAGGATGGGACACTGAAGCTTTCTTT. This translates into CASSSETGWDTEAFF.